The source of this T cell receptor beta chain is a study of blood T cells in healthy people across ages. The second PCR ran roughly 7 to 12 cycles with a sample-barcoded 5' primer and J-beta primers. TCRdb processed the 5' RACE reads anew with MiXCR; each CDR3 protein has one entry. The table shows 870,000 or so distinct CDR3 sequences, with around 30% occurring only once. The CDR3 covers 15 residues. Germline V gene data show CDR1 as SGHTA and CDR2 as FQGNSA. V lost 4 bases and J lost 6, with 16 bases in between. The chain combines TRBV7-2 with TRBJ1-5, with D perhaps TRBD1 (6 bases). The sample consisted of blood. This clonotype was sampled from a woman older than 75 in good health. The CDR3 DNA reads as TGTGCCAGCAGCTCTCAGGGGTTCATTGTTCAGCCCCAGCATTTT. It translates to CASSSQGFIVQPQHF.